What follows are 16 T cell receptor beta chains derived from one specimen sequenced in a study of technical replicates of blood from a handful of donors. Only in-frame clones appear in the TCRdb table, and some are missing; sequencing was by immunoSEQ multiplex PCR. The sample lists 91,000 or so clones, 95% seen once, with more than 0.2% in the top ten. The specimen was T cells isolated from PBMCs. These receptor sequences come from a human donor in good health.

The chain links TRBV27 to TRBJ2-7; tentatively, D is TRBD2 (5 bases). The CDR3 contains 15 residues. The ends were cut back, 0 bases at V and 0 bases at J, with 9 bases in the middle. The germline V gene has CDR1 MNHEY and CDR2 SMNVEV (reference sequence). In DNA, the CDR3 is TGTGCCAGCAGTTTATCAACCGGGGACTCCTACGAGCAGTACTTC. Its translation: CASSLSTGDSYEQYF.

The chain joins TRBV28 to TRBJ1-5; tentatively, D is TRBD1 (5 bases). Germline V lookup: CDR1 MDHEN, CDR2 SYDVKM. The CDR3 runs to 15 residues. V lost 6 bases to trimming and J lost 4 bases, with 16 bases between them. CDR3 sequence (DNA): TGTGCCAGCAGGCTCGACAGAACTCCTAATCAGCCCCAGCATTTT. Amino acids: CASRLDRTPNQPQHF.

J is TRBJ1-5 and V is TRBV6-5, with D unresolved. The CDR3 runs 15 residues. Trimming stripped 5 bases from V and 3 bases from J, with 14 bases between. The V gene's germline CDR1 is MNHEY and CDR2 SVGAGI. The CDR3 spells CASSPQRGLNQPQHF. CDR3 bases: TGTGCCAGCAGTCCTCAGAGAGGCCTCAATCAGCCCCAGCATTTT.

The chain uses TRBV6-5 and TRBJ1-2; TRBD1 matches at 9 bases. CDR1 MNHEY and CDR2 SVGAGI come from the germline V gene. The ends lost 8 bases at V and 7 bases at J; junction bases unmatched: 14. The length of the CDR3 is 15 residues. The CDR3 spells CASGYTRDRVFGYTF. The CDR3 bases are TGTGCCAGCGGATACACCCGGGACAGGGTCTTTGGCTACACCTTC.

The CDR3 DNA reads as TGTGCCTGGAAATTGGCAGATGCAACTAATGAAAAACTGTTTTTT. It is translated as CAWKLADATNEKLFF. The gene calls are TRBV30 and TRBJ1-4, with D unresolved. Germline CDR1 is GTSNPN and CDR2 is SVGIG (reference sequence). The V and J ends lost 4 bases and 0 bases respectively, with 12 bases between them. The CDR3 spans 15 residues.

V usage is TRBV5-1 and J usage is TRBJ1-5; 8 bases map to TRBD1. The J segment lost 6 bases and the V segment lost 4 bases, leaving 6 bases of the junction unmatched. The CDR3 is made up of 14 amino acids. Looked up from germline, CDR1 is SGHRS and CDR2 is YFSETQ. CDR3: CASSPRTGLQPQHF. DNA of the CDR3: TGCGCCAGCAGCCCCAGGACAGGGCTTCAGCCCCAGCATTTT.

V and J are TRBV28 and TRBJ2-5; 11 bases fit TRBD2. This CDR3 contains 23 residues. V lost 6 bases and J lost 5; bases outside the gene matches: 32. Per the germline V gene, CDR1 is MDHEN and CDR2 is SYDVKM. The CDR3 sequence: CASRERSSRGLAVRLKKDETQYF. The CDR3 nucleotides are TGTGCCAGCAGGGAACGCAGCAGTCGGGGACTAGCGGTACGACTCAAAAAAGATGAGACCCAGTACTTC.

The V and J genes are TRBV30 and TRBJ2-5; D call uncertain. Per germline, CDR1 GTSNPN and CDR2 SVGIG (reference sequence). With 2 bases removed from V and 2 bases from J, the gap between germline ends came to 6 bases. CDR3 length: 12 residues. CDR3 in amino acids: CAWSFSQETQYF. Written as DNA, the CDR3 is TGTGCCTGGAGTTTCAGTCAAGAGACCCAGTACTTC.

This chain joins TRBV7-9 and TRBJ1-1, with a tentative D call TRBD1 (6 bases). Trimming took off 4 bases at V and 7 bases at J, with 19 bases between the two ends. CDR1 is SEHNR and CDR2 is FQNEAQ in the germline V gene (reference sequence). The CDR3 runs to 15 residues. The CDR3 region is CASSYRTDWVHEAFF. The DNA for the CDR3 is TGTGCCAGCAGCTACCGGACAGATTGGGTCCATGAAGCTTTCTTT. Combining the CDR3 with reference TRBV7-9 and TRBJ1-1 gives the whole variable domain DTGVSQNPRHKITKRGQNVTFRCDPISEHNRLYWYRQTLGQGPEFLTYFQNEAQLEKSRLLSDRFSAERPKGSFSTLEIQRTEQGDSAMYLCASSYRTDWVHEAFFGQGTRLTVV.

This chain uses TRBV5-4 with TRBJ2-7; TRBD2 agrees at 9 bases. The V gene's germline CDR1 is SGHNT and CDR2 YYREEE (reference sequence). J gave up 4 bases and V 4 bases, and 9 bases lay outside the gene matches. This CDR3 is 15 amino acids long. The CDR3 DNA is TGTGCCAGCAGCCCGGGACCTAGCGGGACTTACGAGCAGTACTTC. This translates into CASSPGPSGTYEQYF.

The J gene is TRBJ1-2, the V gene TRBV5-6; TRBD1 is a possible D gene (6 bases). The length of the CDR3 is 13 residues. Germline values: CDR1 SGHDT, CDR2 YYEEEE. Trimming shortened V by 6 bases and J by 4 bases, and 13 bases separated the two germline ends. The CDR3 DNA sequence: TGTGCCAGCAAACTACAGGGAACCTATGGCTACACCTTC. This translates into CASKLQGTYGYTF.

This clone occurred once. This chain links TRBV6-5 with TRBJ2-2; 7 bases fit TRBD1. CDR1 is MNHEY, CDR2 SVGAGI, per germline. The CDR3 covers 14 residues. After removal of 2 bases from V and 14 bases from J, the junction contained 11 bases not matched to a gene. CDR3 nucleotides: TGTGCCAGCAGTTACGTCCGAAACAGGGGCTATCTGTTTTTT. This gives the protein CASSYVRNRGYLFF.

The rearrangement joins TRBV6-4 to TRBJ1-2, with D possibly being TRBD1 (6 bases). V shed 5 bases and J shed 8 bases, with 15 bases lying between them. Germline V gives CDR1 MRHNA, CDR2 SNTAGT. There are 13 residues in the CDR3. CDR3 sequence: CASSNRTVAGYTF. In DNA form, the CDR3 reads TGTGCCAGCAGTAACAGGACAGTCGCGGGCTACACCTTC.

This sequence joins TRBV5-6 and TRBJ1-5, with 8 bases lining up with TRBD1. CDR1 is SGHDT and CDR2 is YYEEEE in the germline V gene. This CDR3 region has 17 residues. V was pared by 3 bases and J by 2 bases, with 10 bases of the junction left unmatched. CDR3 sequence reads: CASSSQRRGQGNQPQHF. In DNA, the CDR3 is TGTGCCAGCAGCTCTCAACGGCGGGGACAGGGCAATCAGCCCCAGCATTTT.

This sequence joins TRBV25-1 and TRBJ1-2, with TRBD1 matching over 8 bases. The CDR3 is 15 amino acids. The J segment lost 4 bases and the V segment lost 1 base, leaving 5 bases of the junction unmatched. From germline, CDR1 is MGHDK and CDR2 SYGVNS. The CDR3 is CASSESTGVSYGYTF. CDR3 DNA: TGTGCCAGCAGTGAATCGACAGGGGTTAGCTATGGCTACACCTTC.

V usage is TRBV2 and J usage is TRBJ2-3; TRBD2 agrees at 7 bases. V trimming: 1 base; J trimming: 14 bases; junction bases outside the gene matches: 6. Germline CDR1 SNHLY, CDR2 FYNNEI. The CDR3 runs 12 residues. The CDR3 loop is CASSEVREYPYF. CDR3 nucleotide sequence: TGTGCCAGCAGTGAAGTGCGGGAGTACCCGTATTTT.